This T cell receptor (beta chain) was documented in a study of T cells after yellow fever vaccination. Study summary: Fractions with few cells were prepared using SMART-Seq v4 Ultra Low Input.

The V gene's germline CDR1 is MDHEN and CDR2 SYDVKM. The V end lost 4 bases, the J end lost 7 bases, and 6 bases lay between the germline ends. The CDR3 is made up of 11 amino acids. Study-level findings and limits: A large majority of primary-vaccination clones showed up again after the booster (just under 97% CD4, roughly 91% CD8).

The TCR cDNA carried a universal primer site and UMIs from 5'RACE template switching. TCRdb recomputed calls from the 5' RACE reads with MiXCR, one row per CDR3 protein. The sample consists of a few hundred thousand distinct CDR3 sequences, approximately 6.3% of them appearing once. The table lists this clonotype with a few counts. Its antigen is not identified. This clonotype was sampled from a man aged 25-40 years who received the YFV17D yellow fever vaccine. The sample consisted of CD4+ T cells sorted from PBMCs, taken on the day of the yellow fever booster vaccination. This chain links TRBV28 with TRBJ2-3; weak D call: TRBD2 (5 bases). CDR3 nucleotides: TGTGCCAGCAGTTCGGGGAATACGCAGTATTTT. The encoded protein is CASSSGNTQYF.